The source of this TCR beta chain is a study of shared clonotypes between healthy human individuals. CDR3 length equals 12 residues. CDR1 SGHDN and CDR2 FVKESK come from the germline V gene. V gave up 0 bases and J gave up 4 bases, with 4 bases separating them. Sequenced by immunoSEQ multiplex PCR; TCRdb stores in-frame clones only, minus some. In the table there are over 1.4 million clones, over 95% of which are singletons. General study points: Non-shared clonotypes were found to have lower generation probabilities than the clonotypes that were shared by all four of the sorted-subset donors.

Comment on this clone: Its antigen is unidentified. Other DNA sequences in this sample translate to the same CDR3.

The chain combines TRBV14 with TRBJ2-7; D not resolved. The specimen sequenced was naive CD4+ T cells sorted from blood. As for subset: CD45RA+ positively selected. The TCR was taken from a man between 25 and 39 years old in good health. This CDR3 reads CASSQDTYEQYF. CDR3 DNA: TGTGCCAGCAGCCAAGATACGTACGAGCAGTACTTC.